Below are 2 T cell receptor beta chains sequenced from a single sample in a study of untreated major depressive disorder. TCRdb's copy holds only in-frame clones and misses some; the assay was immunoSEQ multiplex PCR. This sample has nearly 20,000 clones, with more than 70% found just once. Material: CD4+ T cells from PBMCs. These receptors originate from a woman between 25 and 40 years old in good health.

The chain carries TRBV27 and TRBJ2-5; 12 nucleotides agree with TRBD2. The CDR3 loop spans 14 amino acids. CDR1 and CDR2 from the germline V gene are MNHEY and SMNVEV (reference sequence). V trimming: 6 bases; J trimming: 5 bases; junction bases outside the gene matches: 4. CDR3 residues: CASRPSGRGETQYF. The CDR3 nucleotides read TGTGCCAGCAGGCCTAGCGGGAGGGGTGAGACCCAGTACTTC.

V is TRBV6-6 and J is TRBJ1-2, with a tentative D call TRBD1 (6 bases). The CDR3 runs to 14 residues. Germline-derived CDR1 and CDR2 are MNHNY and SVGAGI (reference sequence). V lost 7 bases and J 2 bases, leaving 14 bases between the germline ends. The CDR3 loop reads CASTSGGGNYGYTF. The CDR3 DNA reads TGTGCCAGCACCTCGGGAGGGGGGAACTATGGCTACACCTTC.